This T cell receptor (beta chain) was sequenced in a study of CD8+CD57+ T cells in acquired aplastic anemia. Findings and caveats of the study: Controls and patients did not differ significantly in CD8+ Simpson's diversity.

Patients sequenced had flow cytometry evidence of CD8+CD57+ cell expansion. Severe acquired aplastic anemia was present in all patients. This clonotype was found a few times. Its antigen remains unidentified. CDR3 and TCR beta VDJ profiling relied on a genomic DNA template. From the reads, TCRdb called clonotypes with MiXCR, one entry per CDR3 protein. The repertoire holds some 180,000 distinct CDR3 sequences, with roughly three fifths as singletons. This CDR3 region has 14 residues. In germline, CDR1 is MGHDK, CDR2 SYGVNS. V was clipped by 10 bases and J by 2 bases, with 16 bases between them. The sequence derives from a human donor with aplastic anemia. The chain joins TRBV25-1 to TRBJ2-3; D remains ambiguous. Sequencing used sorted CD4+, CD8+, or CD8+CD57+ T cells (not recorded which) from PBMCs. CDR3 protein: CATTCPADTDTQYF. CDR3 bases: TGTGCCACCACATGCCCAGCCGACACAGATACGCAGTATTTT.